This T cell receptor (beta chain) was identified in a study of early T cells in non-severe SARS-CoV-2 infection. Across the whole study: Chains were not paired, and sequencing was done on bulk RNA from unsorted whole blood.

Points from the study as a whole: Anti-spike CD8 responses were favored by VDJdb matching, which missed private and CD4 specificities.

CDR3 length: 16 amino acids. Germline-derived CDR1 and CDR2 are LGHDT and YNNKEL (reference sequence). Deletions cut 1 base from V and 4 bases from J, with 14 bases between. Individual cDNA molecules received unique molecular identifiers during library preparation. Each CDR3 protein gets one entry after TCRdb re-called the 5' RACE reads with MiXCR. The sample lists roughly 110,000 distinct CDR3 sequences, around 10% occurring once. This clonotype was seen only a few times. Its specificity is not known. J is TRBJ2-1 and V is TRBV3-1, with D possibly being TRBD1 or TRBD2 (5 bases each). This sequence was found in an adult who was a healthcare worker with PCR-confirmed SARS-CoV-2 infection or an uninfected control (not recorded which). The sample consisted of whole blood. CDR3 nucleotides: TGTGCCAGCAGCCAAGTGGGGGAAAGCCGATACAATGAGCAGTTCTTC. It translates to CASSQVGESRYNEQFF.